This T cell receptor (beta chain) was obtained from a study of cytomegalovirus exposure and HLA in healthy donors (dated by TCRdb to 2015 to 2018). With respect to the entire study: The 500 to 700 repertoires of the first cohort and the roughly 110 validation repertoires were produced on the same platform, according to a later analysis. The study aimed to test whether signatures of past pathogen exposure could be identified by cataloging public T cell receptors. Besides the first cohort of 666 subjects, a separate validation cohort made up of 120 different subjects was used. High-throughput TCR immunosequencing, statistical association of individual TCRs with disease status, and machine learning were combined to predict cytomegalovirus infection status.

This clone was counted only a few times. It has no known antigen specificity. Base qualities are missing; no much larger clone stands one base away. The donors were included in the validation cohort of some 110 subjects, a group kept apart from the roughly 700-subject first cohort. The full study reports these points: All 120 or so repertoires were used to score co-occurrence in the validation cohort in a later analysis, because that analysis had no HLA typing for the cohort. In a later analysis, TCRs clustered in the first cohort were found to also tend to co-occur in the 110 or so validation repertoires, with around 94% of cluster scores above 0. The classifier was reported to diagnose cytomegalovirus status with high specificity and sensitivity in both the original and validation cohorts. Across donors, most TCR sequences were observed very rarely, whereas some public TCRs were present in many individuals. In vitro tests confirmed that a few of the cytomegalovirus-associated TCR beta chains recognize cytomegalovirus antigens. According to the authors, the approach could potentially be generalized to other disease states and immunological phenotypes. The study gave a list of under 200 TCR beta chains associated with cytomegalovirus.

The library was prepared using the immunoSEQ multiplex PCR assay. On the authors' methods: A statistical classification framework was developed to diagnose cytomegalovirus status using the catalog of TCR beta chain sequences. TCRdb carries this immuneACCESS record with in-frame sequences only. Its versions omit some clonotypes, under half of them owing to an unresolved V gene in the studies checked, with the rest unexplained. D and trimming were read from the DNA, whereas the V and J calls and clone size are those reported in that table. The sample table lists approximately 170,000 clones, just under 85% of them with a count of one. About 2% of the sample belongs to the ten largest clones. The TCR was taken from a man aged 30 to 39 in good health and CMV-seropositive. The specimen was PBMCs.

Here is the DNA: TGTGCCAGCGCCGGGACAGGGGAAAATGAGCAGTTCTTC. This yields the protein CASAGTGENEQFF. Recombination connected TRBV2 to TRBJ2-1; 10 nucleotides in the junction match TRBD1. V is cut back by 8 bases and J by 7 bases, with 5 bases in the junction unmatched. The CDR3 goes from the cysteine to the phenylalanine over 13 residues. Of all the DNA, just the CDR3 is kept, 39 bases in frame from base 1. According to the germline V gene, CDR1 reads SNHLY and CDR2 reads FYNNEI.